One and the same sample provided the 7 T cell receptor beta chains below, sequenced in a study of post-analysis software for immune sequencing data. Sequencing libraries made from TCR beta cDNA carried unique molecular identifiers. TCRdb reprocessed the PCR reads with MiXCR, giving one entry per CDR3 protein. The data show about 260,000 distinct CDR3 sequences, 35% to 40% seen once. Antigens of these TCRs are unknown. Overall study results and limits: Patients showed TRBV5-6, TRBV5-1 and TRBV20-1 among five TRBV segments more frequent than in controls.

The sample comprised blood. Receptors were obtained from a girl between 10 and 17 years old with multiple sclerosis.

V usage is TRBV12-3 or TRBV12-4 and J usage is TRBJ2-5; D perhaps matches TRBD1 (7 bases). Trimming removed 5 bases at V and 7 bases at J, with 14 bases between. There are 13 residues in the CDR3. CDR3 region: CASSPSGGGTQYF. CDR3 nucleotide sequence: TGTGCCAGCAGTCCATCAGGGGGAGGGACCCAGTACTTC.

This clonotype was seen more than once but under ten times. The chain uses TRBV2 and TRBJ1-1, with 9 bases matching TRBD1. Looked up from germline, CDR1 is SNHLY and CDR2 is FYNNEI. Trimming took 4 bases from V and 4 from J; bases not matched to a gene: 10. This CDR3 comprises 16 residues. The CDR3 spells CASSVTGGTGSTEAFF. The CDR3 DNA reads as TGTGCCAGCAGTGTTACAGGGGGCACGGGGAGCACTGAAGCTTTCTTT.

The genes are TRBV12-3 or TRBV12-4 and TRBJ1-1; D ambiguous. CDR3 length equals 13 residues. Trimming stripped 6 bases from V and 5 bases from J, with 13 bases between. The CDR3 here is CASSREDSTEAFF. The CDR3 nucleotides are TGTGCCAGCAGCCGGGAGGATTCGACTGAAGCTTTCTTT.

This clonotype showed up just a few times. CDR3 coding DNA: TGTGCCAGCAGTTTTCGACAGTTGAAGGGCAATCAGCCCCAGCATTTT. Protein product: CASSFRQLKGNQPQHF. The chain carries TRBV6-6 and TRBJ1-5, with D possibly TRBD1 on 5 matching bases. The CDR3 is 16 residues long. Looked up from germline, CDR1 is MNHNY and CDR2 is SVGAGI (reference sequence). V dropped 4 bases and J dropped 2 bases, with 15 bases sitting between them.

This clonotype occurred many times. The chain's CDR3 is CSADTGGGQPQHF. The CDR3 region has the DNA TGCAGTGCTGATACAGGGGGAGGTCAGCCCCAGCATTTT. This rearrangement joins TRBV20-1 to TRBJ1-5; TRBD1 matches at 8 bases. V gave up 5 bases and J gave up 6 bases; unmatched junction bases: 6. Germline V gene data show CDR1 as DFQATT and CDR2 as SNEGSKA (reference sequence). This CDR3 spans 13 amino acids.

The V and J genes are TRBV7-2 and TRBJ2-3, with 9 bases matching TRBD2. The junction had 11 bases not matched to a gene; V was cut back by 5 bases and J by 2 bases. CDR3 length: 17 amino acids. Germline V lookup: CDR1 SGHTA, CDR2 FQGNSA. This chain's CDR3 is CASSLPSGRFPTDTQYF. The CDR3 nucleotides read TGTGCCAGCAGCCTACCGAGCGGGAGGTTTCCCACAGATACGCAGTATTTT.

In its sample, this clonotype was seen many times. This CDR3 is CASSSDRRGNEQFF. CDR3 nucleotide sequence: TGTGCCAGTAGCTCAGACAGGCGGGGCAATGAGCAGTTCTTC. The chain uses TRBV19 and TRBJ2-1; D tentatively reads TRBD1 or TRBD2 (6 bases each). Trimming removed 6 bases from V and 6 bases from J, with 15 bases in between. The CDR3 length is 14 residues. Germline V CDR1 and CDR2: LNHDA, SQIVND (reference sequence).